One sample yielded the 10 T cell receptor beta chains listed below, sequenced in a study of T cells expressing NK-cell markers. Reprocessing the 5' RACE reads, TCRdb reports a single entry for every CDR3 protein and omits DNA. The sample table includes about 460,000 distinct CDR3 sequences. The sequenced material came from blood T cells: a sorted CD56 or NKG2C T cell subset, CD4+ or CD8+ T cells, or bulk PBMC T cells (not recorded which). Receptors were obtained from a woman aged 50 to 65 in good health.

This CDR3 is CASSVEGVYQETQYF. J is TRBJ2-5 and V is TRBV9; with no DNA, the TCRdb D assignment of TRBD1 cannot be verified. The germline CDR1 and CDR2 sequences are SGDLS and YYNGEE. CDR3 size: 15 residues. Supplemented by reference TRBV9 and TRBJ2-5, the full variable domain reads DSGVTQTPKHLITATGQRVTLRCSPRSGDLSVYWYQQSLDQGLQFLIQYYNGEERAKGNILERFSAQQFPDLHSELNLSSLELGDSALYFCASSVEGVYQETQYFGPGTRLLVL.

The V gene is TRBV29-1, the J gene TRBJ2-1; the D call of TRBD2 rests on TCRdb alone, since no DNA is present to check it. There are 15 residues in the CDR3. CDR1 is SQVTM and CDR2 is ANQGSEA in the germline V gene. CDR3 region: CSVEDGLPKRDEQFF.

This chain uses TRBV20-1 with TRBJ1-2. Germline V gene sequence: CDR1 DFQATT, CDR2 SNEGSKA (reference sequence). The CDR3 has 15 residues. This chain's CDR3 is CSASQFGDANYGYTF.

The V gene is TRBV7-9, the J gene TRBJ2-3; absent DNA, TCRdb's TRBD1 call cannot be checked. The CDR3 has 13 residues. Germline loops: CDR1 SEHNR, CDR2 FQNEAQ (reference sequence). The CDR3 reads CASSSRRSDTQYF.

CDR3: CSALDRAKNIQYF. The genes are TRBV20-1 and TRBJ2-4; without DNA, the TCRdb call of TRBD1 cannot be checked. The CDR3 has 13 residues. The germline gives CDR1 DFQATT, CDR2 SNEGSKA (reference sequence).

The CDR3 reads CASRKGRASNQPQHF. The genes are TRBV6-5 and TRBJ1-5. This CDR3 contains 15 residues. The germline V gene has CDR1 MNHEY and CDR2 SVGAGI.

The V call is TRBV15, the J call TRBJ2-5; the D call from TCRdb, TRBD2, cannot be confirmed without DNA. The CDR3 runs 15 residues. Germline V gene data show CDR1 as LNHNV and CDR2 as YYDKDF (reference sequence). CDR3 region: CATSRLAATQETQYF.

The rearrangement joins TRBV18 to TRBJ2-1; the D call of TRBD2 rests on TCRdb alone, since no DNA is present to check it. Per germline, CDR1 KGHSH and CDR2 LQKENI. The CDR3 has 12 residues. CDR3 loop: CASSEVPNEQFF.

This chain joins TRBV20-1 and TRBJ2-7; without DNA, the TCRdb call of TRBD1 cannot be checked. Germline CDR1 reads DFQATT; CDR2 reads SNEGSKA (reference sequence). The CDR3 extends over 12 amino acids. The CDR3 reads CSARQDSYEQYF.

The V call is TRBV14, the J call TRBJ1-6. The CDR3 is 15 residues long. Germline CDR1 is SGHDN and CDR2 is FVKESK. CDR3 region: CASSQGGAYNSPLHF.